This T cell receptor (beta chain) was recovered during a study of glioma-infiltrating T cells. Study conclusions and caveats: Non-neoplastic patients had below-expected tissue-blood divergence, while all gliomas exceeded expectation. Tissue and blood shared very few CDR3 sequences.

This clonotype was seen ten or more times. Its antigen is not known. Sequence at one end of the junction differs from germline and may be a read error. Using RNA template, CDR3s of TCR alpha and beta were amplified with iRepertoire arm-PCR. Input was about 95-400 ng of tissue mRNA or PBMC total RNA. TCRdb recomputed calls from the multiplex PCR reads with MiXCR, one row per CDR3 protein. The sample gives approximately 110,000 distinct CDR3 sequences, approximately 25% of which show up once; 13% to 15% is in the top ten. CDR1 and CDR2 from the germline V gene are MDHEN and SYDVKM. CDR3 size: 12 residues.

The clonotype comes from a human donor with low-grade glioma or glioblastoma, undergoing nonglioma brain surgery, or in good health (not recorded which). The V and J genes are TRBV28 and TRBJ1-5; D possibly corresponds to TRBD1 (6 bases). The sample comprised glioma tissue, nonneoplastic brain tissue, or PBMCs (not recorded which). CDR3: CASIQGNQLQHF. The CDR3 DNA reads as TGTGCCAGCATCCAGGGGAATCAGCTCCAGCATTTT.